This T cell receptor (beta chain) was identified in a study of shared clonotypes between healthy human individuals. About 30,000 T cell genomes (roughly 0.2 ug DNA) went into each sorted-subset replicate. Clones were read by immunoSEQ multiplex PCR, and TCRdb kept only the in-frame ones, dropping some. The profile shows about 980,000 clones, more than 75% of them singletons. Study findings and constraints: Generation probabilities of non-shared clonotypes were lower (relative to those shared by all four donors). At large depth, rarefaction still showed sorted-subset sequencing to be incomplete.

Each sample came from a Caucasian adult donor living in Nashville, Tennessee. V was shortened by 4 bases and J by 6 bases, with 17 bases between the two germline ends. The CDR3 spans 15 residues. Germline CDR1 reads MNHEY; CDR2 reads SVGAGI. This clone was seen only a few times. Its antigen remains unknown. The chain recombines TRBV6-5 with TRBJ2-3; TRBD2 is a possible D gene (6 bases). The source is a man aged 18 to 30 in good health. The specimen was memory CD4+ T cells sorted from blood. This sample's subset: CD45RA-negative fraction. CDR3 nucleotides: TGTGCCAGCAGTTCTGGACTACCCGGAAAGGATACGCAGTATTTT. Translating gives CASSSGLPGKDTQYF.